Sequencing of this T cell receptor (beta chain) was carried out in a study of beta chain features in type 1 diabetes. The isolated RNA, all of it, was reverse transcribed, so expressed TCRB transcripts were what got sequenced. Data came from immunoSEQ multiplex PCR; TCRdb stores just in-frame clones and leaves some out. The sample has over 600,000 clones; around an eighth are singletons. The study's findings and limits: TCRB CDR3s were moderately but significantly shorter in Type 1 diabetes patients in all four CD4+ subsets.

Note on this clone: Its antigen is not identified.

The sequenced sample was naive CD4+ T cells from blood. The origin of this receptor is a young man with type 1 diabetes.

The CDR3 sequence is CASTQGATTYNEQFF. CDR3 DNA sequence: TGTGCCAGCACACAGGGGGCGACAACCTACAATGAGCAGTTCTTC. This sequence joins TRBV7-9 and TRBJ2-1, with 9 bases that match TRBD1. Germline V gene data show CDR1 as SEHNR and CDR2 as FQNEAQ (reference sequence). Losses at the gene ends were 7 bases for V and 2 bases for J; bases not matched to a gene: 6. The length of the CDR3 is 15 residues.